One and the same sample provided the 7 T cell receptor beta chains below, sequenced in a study of tumor-infiltrating lymphocytes in primary liver carcinoma. Starting material for RNA and DNA co-extraction consisted of roughly 17-31 mg of unsorted bulk tissue. TCR beta cDNA was made from 450 to 500 ng total RNA with a constant-region primer. Researchers made the TCR beta libraries by running three nested multiplex PCR rounds with slightly modified ARM-PCR. Running roughly 10 cycles apiece, the first two PCR rounds relied on TRBV1-TRBV30 forward primers together with a C-beta reverse primer. TCRdb reanalysed the multiplex PCR reads using MiXCR and keeps one entry per CDR3 protein. The data contain approximately 110,000 distinct CDR3 sequences, around 64% of them seen just once; the ten biggest clones take up about 8%. Sample: liver tumor tissue from sampling region 3. As to subset: tumor region T3, left-lateral pole. The source is a woman in her sixties or seventies with primary liver carcinoma and hepatitis B virus infection.

This clonotype was detected ten times or more. The chain combines TRBV30 with TRBJ2-3, with D tentatively TRBD2 (5 bases). This CDR3 is built from 13 residues. Trimming cost V 1 base and J 6 bases, with 11 bases left between them. Germline V gene lookup returns CDR1 GTSNPN and CDR2 SVGIG (reference sequence). In nucleotides, the CDR3 is TGTGCCTGGAGTGCAGCTAGCAGGGATACGCAGTATTTT. Its translation is CAWSAASRDTQYF. Full variable domain (missing parts from reference TRBV30 and TRBJ2-3): SQTIHQWPATLVQPVGSPLSLECTVEGTSNPNLYWYRQAAGRGLQLLFYSVGIGQISSEVPQNLSASRPQDRQFILSSKKLLLSDSGFYLCAWSAASRDTQYFGPGTRLTVL.

This clonotype was counted ten times or more. The rearrangement joins TRBV6-5 to TRBJ2-3; the D call may be TRBD1 or TRBD2 (6 bases each). V was clipped by 6 bases and J by 5 bases, with 15 bases between them. The CDR3 loop spans 14 amino acids. The germline V gene encodes CDR1 MNHEY and CDR2 SVGAGI. CDR3 amino acids: CASRKGGSIDTQYF. The CDR3 DNA reads as TGTGCCAGCAGAAAGGGGGGTTCAATAGATACGCAGTATTTT.

Concerning this clonotype itself: An end of the junction differs from the germline gene, which may be a read error. The V gene is TRBV11-2, the J gene TRBJ1-3; D call uncertain. Germline loops: CDR1 SGHAT, CDR2 FQNNGV. The CDR3 totals 14 residues. CDR3 in amino acids: CANTPEALGDTIYF. In DNA, the CDR3 is TGTGCCAACACTCCGGAGGCCCTTGGAGACACCATATATTTT.

The chain carries TRBV29-1 and TRBJ2-3; D may be TRBD1 (6 bases). V lost 7 bases and J lost 6, with 14 bases in between. Looked up from germline, CDR1 is SQVTM and CDR2 is ANQGSEA. The CDR3 spans 12 residues. The CDR3: CSAWTDTDTQYF. The CDR3 bases are TGCAGCGCGTGGACAGACACTGATACGCAGTATTTT.

Sample share makes this clonotype medium-sized. The V call is TRBV29-1, the J call TRBJ2-1, with TRBD1 matching over 8 bases. The CDR3 length is 13 residues. The ends lost 3 bases at V and 5 bases at J; junction bases unmatched: 3. From germline, CDR1 is SQVTM and CDR2 ANQGSEA. CDR3 bases: TGCAGCGTTGAGGGGGACAGGAACAATGAGCAGTTCTTC. It yields the protein CSVEGDRNNEQFF.

Notes on this clonotype: Sequence at one end of the junction differs from germline and may be a read error. The chain has TRBV7-9 and TRBJ1-5, with a tentative D call TRBD1 (5 bases). Germline V gives CDR1 SEHNR, CDR2 FQNEAQ (reference sequence). There are 14 residues in the CDR3. CDR3 loop: CASAQGGGNQSQHF. The CDR3 region has the DNA TGTGCCAGTGCCCAAGGCGGGGGAAATCAGTCCCAGCATTTT.

The gene calls are TRBV12-3 or TRBV12-4 and TRBJ2-7, with D maybe TRBD2 (6 bases). The CDR3 is 13 amino acids. V was trimmed by 9 bases and J by 0 bases, leaving 12 bases between them. CDR3 DNA sequence: TGTGCCAGTGTGCTCGGGAGCTCCTACGAGCAGTACTTC. Translated, it gives CASVLGSSYEQYF.